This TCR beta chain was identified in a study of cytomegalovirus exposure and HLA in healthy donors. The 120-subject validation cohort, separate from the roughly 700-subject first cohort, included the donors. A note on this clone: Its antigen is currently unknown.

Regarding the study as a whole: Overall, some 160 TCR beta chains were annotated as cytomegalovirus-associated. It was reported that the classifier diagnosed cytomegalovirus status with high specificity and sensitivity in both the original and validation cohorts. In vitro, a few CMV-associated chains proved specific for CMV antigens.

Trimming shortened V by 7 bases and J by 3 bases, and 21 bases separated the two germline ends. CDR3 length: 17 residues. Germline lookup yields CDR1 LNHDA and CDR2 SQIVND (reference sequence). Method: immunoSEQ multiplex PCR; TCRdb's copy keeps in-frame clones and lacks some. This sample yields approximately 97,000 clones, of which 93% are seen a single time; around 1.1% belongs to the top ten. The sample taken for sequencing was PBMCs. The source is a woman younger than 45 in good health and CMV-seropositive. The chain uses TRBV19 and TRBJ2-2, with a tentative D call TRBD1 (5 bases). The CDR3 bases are TGTGCCAGTACCCGATTCAGGCAGGGTACGGACACCGGGGAGCTGTTTTTT. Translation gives CASTRFRQGTDTGELFF.